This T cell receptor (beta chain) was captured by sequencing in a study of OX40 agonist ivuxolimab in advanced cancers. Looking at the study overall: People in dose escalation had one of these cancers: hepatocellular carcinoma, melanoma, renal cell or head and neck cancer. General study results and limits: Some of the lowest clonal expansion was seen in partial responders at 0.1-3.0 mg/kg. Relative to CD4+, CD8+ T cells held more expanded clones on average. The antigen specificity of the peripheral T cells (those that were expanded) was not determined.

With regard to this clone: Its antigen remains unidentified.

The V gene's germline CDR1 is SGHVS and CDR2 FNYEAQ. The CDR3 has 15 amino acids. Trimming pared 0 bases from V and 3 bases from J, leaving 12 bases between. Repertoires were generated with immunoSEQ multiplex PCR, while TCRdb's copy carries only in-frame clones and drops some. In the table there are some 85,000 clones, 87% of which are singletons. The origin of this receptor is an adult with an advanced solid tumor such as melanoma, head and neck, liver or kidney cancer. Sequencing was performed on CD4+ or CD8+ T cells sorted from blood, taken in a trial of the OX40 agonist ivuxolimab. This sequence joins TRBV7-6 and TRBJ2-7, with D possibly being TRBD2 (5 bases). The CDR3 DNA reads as TGTGCCAGCAGCTTAGCGGGAGCACACCTCTACGAGCAGTACTTC. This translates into CASSLAGAHLYEQYF.